This T cell receptor beta chain was sequenced in a study of response to subunit inactivated influenza vaccine. TCRdb used MiXCR to reprocess the RT-PCR reads, holding one entry per CDR3 protein. The sample includes 550,000 to 800,000 distinct CDR3 sequences, around 14% seen only once; the top ten take about 9.9%. The V gene end was trimmed by 4 bases and the J gene end by 1 base; junction bases not matched to a gene: 9. Germline values: CDR1 MRHNA, CDR2 SNTAGT. The CDR3 runs to 17 residues. This clonotype was picked up a small number of times. V and J are TRBV6-4 and TRBJ2-2, with TRBD2 matching over 7 bases. This TCR was recovered from a man aged 45-60 years who received an inactivated influenza vaccine. The material was PBMCs from blood, obtained roughly 13 days after vaccination. The CDR3 nucleotides read TGTGCCAGCAGTGGCTCCCCAGCGGGGTTGAACACCGGGGAGCTGTTTTTT. As protein: CASSGSPAGLNTGELFF.